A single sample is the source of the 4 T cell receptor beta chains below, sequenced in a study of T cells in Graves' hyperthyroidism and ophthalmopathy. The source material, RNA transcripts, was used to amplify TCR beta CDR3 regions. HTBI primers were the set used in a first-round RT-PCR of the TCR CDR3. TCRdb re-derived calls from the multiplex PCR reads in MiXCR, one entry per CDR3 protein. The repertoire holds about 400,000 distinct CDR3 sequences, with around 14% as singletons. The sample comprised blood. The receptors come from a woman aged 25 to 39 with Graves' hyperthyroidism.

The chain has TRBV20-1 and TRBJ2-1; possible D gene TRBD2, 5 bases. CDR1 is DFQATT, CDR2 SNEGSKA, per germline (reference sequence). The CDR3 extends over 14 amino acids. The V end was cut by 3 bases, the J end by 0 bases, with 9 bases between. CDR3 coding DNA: TGCAGTGCTAGTTGGGAGAGCTCCTACAATGAGCAGTTCTTC. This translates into CSASWESSYNEQFF.

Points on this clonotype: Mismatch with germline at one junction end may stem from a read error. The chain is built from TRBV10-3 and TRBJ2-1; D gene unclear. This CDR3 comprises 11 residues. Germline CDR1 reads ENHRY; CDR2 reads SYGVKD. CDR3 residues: CVISLGNEQFF. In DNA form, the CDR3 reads TGTGTCATCAGTTTGGGGAATGAGCAGTTCTTC.

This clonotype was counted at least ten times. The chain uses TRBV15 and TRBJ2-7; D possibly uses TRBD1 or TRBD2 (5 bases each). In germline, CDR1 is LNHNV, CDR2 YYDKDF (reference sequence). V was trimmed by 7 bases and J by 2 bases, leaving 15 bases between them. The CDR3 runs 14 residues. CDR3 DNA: TGTGCCACCAAACCCGGGACGCCGACCTACGAGCAGTACTTC. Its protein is CATKPGTPTYEQYF.

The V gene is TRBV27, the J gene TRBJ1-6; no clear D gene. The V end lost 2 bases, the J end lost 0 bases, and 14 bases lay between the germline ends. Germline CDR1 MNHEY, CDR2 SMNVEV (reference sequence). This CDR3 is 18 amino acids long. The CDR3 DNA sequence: TGTGCCAGCAGTTTAAGGATCCTGGGTCTCTCCTATAATTCACCCCTCCACTTT. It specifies CASSLRILGLSYNSPLHF.